These T cell receptor beta chains were read from a single sample in a study of a mutant IDH1 vaccine in newly diagnosed glioma. Using immunoSEQ multiplex PCR, the repertoire was profiled, and TCRdb retains in-frame clones only, with some absent. The data show 95,000 to 120,000 clones, with approximately 87% seen just once and 0.5% to 0.65% held by the top ten. Antigen specificity for these receptors is unknown. Source: PBMCs, taken from a glioma patient whose treatment included an IDH1 peptide vaccine. The receptors were gathered from a woman aged 45-59 years with glioma. The CDR3 runs from the conserved cysteine through the conserved F or W. Fields, in order: CDR3 DNA, CDR3 protein, V gene, clone size, J gene, D gene. A D gene is named only where the DNA matches it firmly. The size entry is marked missing in some rows and otherwise reads once, few, many or a size class.

TGCGCCAGCAGCCACTTAATCCCGTCTAGCGGGAGGGACACCGGGGAGCTGTTTTTT | CASSHLIPSSGRDTGELFF | TRBV5-1 | - | TRBJ2-2 | TRBD2
TGTGCCAGCAAACCGATCCGGGGGAGGGGCGAGCAGTACTTC | CASKPIRGRGEQYF | TRBV7-2 | - | TRBJ2-7 | TRBD2
TGCAGCGTTCCCACAGGGTTTGGCAATCAGCCCCAGCATTTT | CSVPTGFGNQPQHF | TRBV29-1 | few | TRBJ1-5 | -
TGTGCCAGCAGTTGGAACTATGGCTACACCTTC | CASSWNYGYTF | TRBV28 | once | TRBJ1-2 | -
TGTGCCAGCAGTGATATAGCGGAGCCGACCTCCTACGAGCAGTACTTC | CASSDIAEPTSYEQYF | TRBV2 | - | TRBJ2-7 | -
TGCGCCAGCAGCTTGGAGCCTCAGTCATTTGGCGAGCAGTACTTC | CASSLEPQSFGEQYF | TRBV5-1 | - | TRBJ2-7 | -
TGTGCCAGCAGTCCCCGGCTAGCGGGAGGGGAGACCCAGTACTTC | CASSPRLAGGETQYF | TRBV27 | - | TRBJ2-5 | TRBD2
TGTGCCAGTAGTATCGGGACGACGGGGGCATACGAGCAGTACTTC | CASSIGTTGAYEQYF | TRBV19 | - | TRBJ2-7 | -
TGTGCCAGCACCCGACAGGGGGCTACCGAGCAGTACTTC | CASTRQGATEQYF | TRBV2 | - | TRBJ2-7 | TRBD1
TGTGCCAGCAGCACCCGACAGGGAATGGGGACCGGGGAGCTGTTTTTT | CASSTRQGMGTGELFF | TRBV7-6 | - | TRBJ2-2 | TRBD1
TGTGCCAGCAGCCCCCGAACTAGCGCTTACAATGAGCAGTTCTTC | CASSPRTSAYNEQFF | TRBV4-2 | once | TRBJ2-1 | TRBD2